These T cell receptor beta chains were read from a single sample in a study of blood T cell repertoires in COVID-19. TCRdb keeps only in-frame clones here, not all; method: immunoSEQ multiplex PCR. The table lists about 210,000 clones, 70% to 90% of them singletons. Material for sequencing was peripheral blood. The origin of the receptors is a man aged 55-75 years with COVID-19, enrolled during active disease. Each CDR3 is given with its conserved first and last residue. D genes are given only for firm matches. The size of a clone is reported for some rows only, either as once, few or many, or as a class for expanded clones.

TGTGCCAGTAGTAGGCGCAGGGGCGATAACTATGGCTACACCTTC	CASSRRRGDNYGYTF	NA	NA	TRBV19	TRBJ1-2
TGTGCCAGCAGCGTAATCGACAGCTACTCTGGAAACACCATATATTTT	CASSVIDSYSGNTIYF	NA	NA	TRBV9	TRBJ1-3
TGTGCCACCCGGTTCACCGAGAACACTGAAGCTTTCTTT	CATRFTENTEAFF	once	NA	TRBV6-5	TRBJ1-1
TGTGCCAGCAGCTCGGGACTAGCGGGAGCAGGAGCTATTAATGAGCAGTTCTTC	CASSSGLAGAGAINEQFF	NA	TRBD2	TRBV7-7	TRBJ2-1
TGTGCCAGCAGTTTCCCCTTGGGACAGAACTATGGCTACACCTTC	CASSFPLGQNYGYTF	NA	TRBD1	TRBV28	TRBJ1-2
TGTGCCAGCAGCCGACAGGCCTTCTCCTCTGGAAACACCATATATTTT	CASSRQAFSSGNTIYF	NA	NA	TRBV7-9	TRBJ1-3
TGTGCCATCAGTGAGGACAACAAAAGTGGGACTGAAGCTTTCTTT	CAISEDNKSGTEAFF	NA	NA	TRBV10-3	TRBJ1-1
TGTGCCTGGAGTCCGGGACTAGCCACAGATACGCAGTATTTT	CAWSPGLATDTQYF	NA	TRBD2	TRBV30	TRBJ2-3
TGTGCCAGCTATCCAGGGGGCGTTCAGTTCTTC	CASYPGGVQFF	NA	TRBD1	TRBV2	TRBJ2-1
TGCGCCAGCAGTACAAGCGTTTGGCCCCAGCATTTT	CASSTSVWPQHF	NA	NA	TRBV10-1	TRBJ1-5
TGTGCCACACGGCCGACAGGTTTAAGCACCGGGGAGCTGTTTTTT	CATRPTGLSTGELFF	once	NA	TRBV6-5	TRBJ2-2
TGTGCCAGCAGTTTATCCCGACAGGGCTCGAACACTGAAGCTTTCTTT	CASSLSRQGSNTEAFF	NA	TRBD1	TRBV28	TRBJ1-1
TGTGCCAGCAGCCAACAACTCCCGGGACAGGACGAGCAGTACTTC	CASSQQLPGQDEQYF	NA	TRBD1	TRBV14	TRBJ2-7
TGCGCCAGCAGCCTCGGGGATAACACTGAAGCTTTCTTT	CASSLGDNTEAFF	NA	NA	TRBV5-1	TRBJ1-1
TGTGCCTGGAGTGTACTTAGCAATCAGCCCCAGCATTTT	CAWSVLSNQPQHF	NA	NA	TRBV30	TRBJ1-5
TGTGCCAGCAGCAAATCAGGGGTGCCTGAAGCTTTCTTT	CASSKSGVPEAFF	once	NA	TRBV7-8	TRBJ1-1